The entry below describes one T cell receptor (beta chain). Its target is unknown. V lost 6 bases and J lost 5; bases outside the gene matches: 16. The length of the CDR3 is 19 residues. CDR1 is MNHEY and CDR2 is SVGEGT in the germline V gene. Libraries were prepared by immunoSEQ multiplex PCR; TCRdb keeps only in-frame clonotypes and omits some of them. This sample has just under 20,000 clones, with less than 90% found just once. These data are taken from a study of T cell responses to AZD1222 COVID-19 vaccine. Study results and limitations: Researchers report vaccine-associated CD4 TCRs spanning spike, with dominance at 160-218 and 743-854.

The specimen was peripheral blood, collected 28 days after the second AZD1222 dose. This chain uses TRBV6-2 or TRBV6-3 with TRBJ2-1; 13 bases agree with TRBD2. This clonotype originated in an adult who received the AZD1222 COVID-19 vaccine. The CDR3 loop is CASSAGQGTSGVKNNEQFF. Written as DNA, the CDR3 is TGTGCCAGCAGCGCGGGACAGGGGACTAGCGGGGTGAAGAACAATGAGCAGTTCTTC.